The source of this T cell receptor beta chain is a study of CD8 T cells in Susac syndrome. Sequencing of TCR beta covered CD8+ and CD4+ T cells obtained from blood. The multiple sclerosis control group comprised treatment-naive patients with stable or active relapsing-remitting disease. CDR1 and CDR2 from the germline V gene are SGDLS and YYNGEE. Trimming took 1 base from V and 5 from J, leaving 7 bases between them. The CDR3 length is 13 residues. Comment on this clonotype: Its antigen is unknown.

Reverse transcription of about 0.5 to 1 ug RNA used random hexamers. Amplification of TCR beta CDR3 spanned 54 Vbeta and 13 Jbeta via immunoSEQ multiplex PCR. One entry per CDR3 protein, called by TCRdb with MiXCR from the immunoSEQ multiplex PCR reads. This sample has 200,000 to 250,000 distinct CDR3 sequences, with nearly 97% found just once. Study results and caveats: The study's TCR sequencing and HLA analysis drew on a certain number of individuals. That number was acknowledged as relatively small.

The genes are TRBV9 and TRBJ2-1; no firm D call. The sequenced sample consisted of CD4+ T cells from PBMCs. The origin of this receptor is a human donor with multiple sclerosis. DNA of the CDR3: TGTGCCAGCAGCGTAAATGTAAACAATGAGCAGTTCTTC. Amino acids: CASSVNVNNEQFF.